This T cell receptor (beta chain) was recorded in a study of T cells in Graves' hyperthyroidism and ophthalmopathy. Study information: At initial diagnosis, before any treatment had begun, peripheral blood was obtained. Study-wide findings and caveats: Among clonotypes expanded in thyroid above 0.001, most were also found in blood.

Concerning this clonotype: Its specificity is unknown.

What was amplified from RNA transcripts were TCR beta CDR3 regions. First-round RT-PCR with HTBI primers amplified the TCR CDR3 region. In TCRdb, the multiplex PCR reads were re-called with MiXCR into one record per CDR3 protein. The sample shows about 600,000 distinct CDR3 sequences, over 12% of them seen only once. The receptor was isolated from a woman younger than 35 with Graves' ophthalmopathy. Specimen: blood.

CDR3 sequence (DNA): TGCGCCAGCAGCCAAGATTGGGAGGTCTCCTACGAGCAGTACTTC. Translated, it gives CASSQDWEVSYEQYF. The chain joins TRBV4-1 to TRBJ2-7, with a tentative D call TRBD2 (6 bases). The length of the CDR3 is 15 residues. The V end was cut by 0 bases, the J end by 0 bases, with 9 bases between. Germline CDR1 is MGHRA and CDR2 is YSYEKL.